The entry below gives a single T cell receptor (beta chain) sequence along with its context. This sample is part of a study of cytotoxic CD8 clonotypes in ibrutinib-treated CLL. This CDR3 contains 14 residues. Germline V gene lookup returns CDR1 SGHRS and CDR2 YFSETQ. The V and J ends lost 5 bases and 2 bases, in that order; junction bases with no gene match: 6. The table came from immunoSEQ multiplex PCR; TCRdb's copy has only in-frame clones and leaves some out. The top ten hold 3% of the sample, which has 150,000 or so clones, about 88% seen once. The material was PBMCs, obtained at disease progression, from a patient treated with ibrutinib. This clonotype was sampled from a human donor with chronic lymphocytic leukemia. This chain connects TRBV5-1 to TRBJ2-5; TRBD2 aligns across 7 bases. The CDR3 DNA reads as TGCGCCAGCAGGGGGACTAACCATCAAGAGACCCAGTACTTC. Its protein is CASRGTNHQETQYF.